The present TCR beta chain was sequenced within a study of sequential checkpoint blockade in melanoma. Generated by immunoSEQ multiplex PCR, the TCRdb table keeps only in-frame clones and is missing some. The sample has roughly 30,000 clones, 70% to 90% seen once. As to treatment: randomized to nivolumab then ipilimumab (arm A) or the reverse (arm B). Sorted cells were live CD3+CD8+, lacking CD19 and CD56, from PBMCs. This CDR3 is 14 amino acids long. Germline V gives CDR1 SGHVS, CDR2 FQNEAQ. V shed 5 bases, J shed 7 bases, and the junction held 9 bases outside the gene matches. The specimen comprised CD8+ T cells sorted from blood (inferred from file names), sampled from a patient given nivolumab and ipilimumab in sequence. The gene calls are TRBV7-8 and TRBJ2-7; 9 nucleotides match TRBD1. The sequence was obtained from a human donor with melanoma. CDR3 residues: CASSPSGTGNEQYF. In DNA, the CDR3 is TGTGCCAGCAGCCCTTCCGGGACAGGGAATGAGCAGTACTTC.